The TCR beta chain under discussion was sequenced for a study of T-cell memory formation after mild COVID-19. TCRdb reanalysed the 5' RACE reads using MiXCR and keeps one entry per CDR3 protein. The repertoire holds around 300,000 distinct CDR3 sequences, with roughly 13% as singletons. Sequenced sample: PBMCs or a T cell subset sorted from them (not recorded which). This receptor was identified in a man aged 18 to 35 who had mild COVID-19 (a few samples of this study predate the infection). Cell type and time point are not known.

In DNA, the CDR3 is TGTGCCAGCAGCCAAGTCGGCAGGTCGAACACTGAAGCTTTCTTT. This encodes CASSQVGRSNTEAFF. The chain carries TRBV14 and TRBJ1-1; no firm D call. Germline loops: CDR1 SGHDN, CDR2 FVKESK. This CDR3 spans 15 amino acids. V was pared by 1 base and J by 1 base, with 10 bases between.